Below, 3 T cell receptor beta chains from the same sample are listed, as sequenced in a study of blood T cell repertoires in COVID-19. Assay: immunoSEQ multiplex PCR; the TCRdb copy retains only in-frame clones and omits some. In the table there are some 200,000 clones, about nine tenths of which are singletons. Input material: PBMCs or T cells enriched from blood (not recorded which). The receptors derive from a man aged 25-45 years in a cohort exposed to, infected with or recovered from COVID-19 (not recorded which).

The chain recombines TRBV7-3 with TRBJ2-7; a weak D match, TRBD1 (5 bases). CDR3 length equals 12 residues. Trimming took off 8 bases at V and 3 bases at J, with 11 bases between the two ends. CDR1 and CDR2 (germline): SGHTA, FQGTGA. Written as DNA, the CDR3 is TGTGCCAGCGGGGCTGGATGCTACGAGCAGTACTTC. This sequence encodes CASGAGCYEQYF.

This sequence joins TRBV19 and TRBJ1-5; D not certain. This CDR3 has 13 amino acids. V was cut by 7 bases and J by 6 bases, with 13 bases left in between. From germline, CDR1 is LNHDA and CDR2 SQIVND (reference sequence). Here the CDR3 DNA reads TGTGCCAGTACCCGGCCCCCAGGTCAGCCCCAGCATTTT. As protein: CASTRPPGQPQHF.

This clone was recorded a few times. V and J are TRBV28 and TRBJ2-1; D is ambiguous. This CDR3 spans 17 amino acids. In germline, CDR1 is MDHEN, CDR2 SYDVKM. V lost 1 base and J 5 bases, leaving 18 bases between the germline ends. CDR3 in DNA: TGTGCCAGCAGTTTATCCCTCACTCTAGTTGTGCACAATGAGCAGTTCTTC. Its translation is CASSLSLTLVVHNEQFF.